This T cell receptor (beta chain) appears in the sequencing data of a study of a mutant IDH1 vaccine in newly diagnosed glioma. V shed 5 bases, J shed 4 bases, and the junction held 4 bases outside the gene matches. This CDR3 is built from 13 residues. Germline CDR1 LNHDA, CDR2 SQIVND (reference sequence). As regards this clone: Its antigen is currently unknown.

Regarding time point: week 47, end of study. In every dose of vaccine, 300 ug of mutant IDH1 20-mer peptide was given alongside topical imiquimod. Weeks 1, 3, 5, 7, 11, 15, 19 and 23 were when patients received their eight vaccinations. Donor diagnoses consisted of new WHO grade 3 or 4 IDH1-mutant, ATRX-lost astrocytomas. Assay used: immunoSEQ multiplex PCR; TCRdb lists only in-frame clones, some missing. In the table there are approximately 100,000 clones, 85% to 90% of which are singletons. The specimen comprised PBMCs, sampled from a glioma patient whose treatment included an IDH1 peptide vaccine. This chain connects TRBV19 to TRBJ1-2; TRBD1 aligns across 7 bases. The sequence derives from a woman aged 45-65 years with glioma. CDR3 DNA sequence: TGTGCCAGTAGTGAGGGGGCGAGCTATGGCTACACCTTC. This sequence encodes CASSEGASYGYTF.